These T cell receptor beta chains were read from a single sample in a study of blood T cell repertoires in COVID-19. Assay used: immunoSEQ multiplex PCR; TCRdb lists only in-frame clones, some missing. The data contain around 180,000 clones, roughly 88% of them singletons. The specimen sequenced was peripheral blood. Source of these receptors: a woman over 75 with acute or convalescent COVID-19. CDR3s include the opening cysteine and the closing phenylalanine or tryptophan. The D gene is left open where the match is weak. Expanded clones are given a class, and other clones once, few, many or no size at all.

V gene	J gene	clone size	D gene	CDR3 protein	CDR3 DNA
TRBV10-3	TRBJ2-1	-	-	CAIRGGLENEQFF	TGTGCCATCAGGGGGGGGCTGGAGAATGAGCAGTTCTTC
TRBV12-5	TRBJ1-5	few	-	CASANNQPQHF	TGTGCTAGTGCCAACAATCAGCCCCAGCATTTT
TRBV3-1/TRBV3-2	TRBJ2-3	-	TRBD2	CASSLEQRGGRGTDTQYF	TGTGCCAGCAGCCTGGAGCAGCGGGGGGGCCGAGGCACAGATACGCAGTATTTT
TRBV9	TRBJ2-5	-	TRBD1	CASSVGVGGRETQYF	TGTGCCAGCAGCGTAGGTGTAGGGGGCCGTGAGACCCAGTACTTC
TRBV2	TRBJ1-1	-	-	CASTRTEKAFF	TGTGCCAGCACGAGGACAGAGAAAGCTTTCTTT
TRBV2	TRBJ2-1	-	-	CASTRLASYNEQFF	TGTGCCAGCACCCGGCTAGCCTCCTACAATGAGCAGTTCTTC
TRBV7-2	TRBJ1-5	-	-	CASSLEGSQPQHF	TGCGCCAGCAGCTTAGAAGGGAGTCAGCCCCAGCATTTT
TRBV6-2/TRBV6-3	TRBJ2-1	few	TRBD2	CASSWGGYNEQFF	TGTGCCAGCAGTTGGGGGGGCTACAATGAGCAGTTCTTC
TRBV16	TRBJ1-6	-	TRBD1	CASSPRAGTGERF	TGTGCCAGCAGCCCCCGAGCGGGGACAGGGGAGCGCTTT
TRBV20-1	TRBJ2-7	-	-	CSARSGHEQYF	TGCAGTGCTAGATCAGGCCACGAGCAGTACTTC
TRBV5-5	TRBJ1-1	-	TRBD1	CASSLGVGTGNTEAFF	TGTGCCAGCAGCTTAGGGGTAGGGACAGGGAACACTGAAGCTTTCTTT
TRBV10-3	TRBJ1-2	-	-	CAISDTRVYGYTF	TGTGCCATCAGTGATACCAGGGTCTATGGCTACACCTTC
TRBV2	TRBJ1-4	-	-	CASTPGSPAREKLFF	TGTGCCAGCACCCCCGGGAGCCCAGCCCGCGAAAAACTGTTTTTT
TRBV2	TRBJ2-5	-	-	CASSETGSQETQYF	TGTGCCAGCAGTGAAACAGGGTCACAAGAGACCCAGTACTTC
TRBV5-1	TRBJ2-3	-	-	CASSYTAGPTDTQYF	TGCGCCAGCAGCTATACAGCGGGTCCCACAGATACGCAGTATTTT
TRBV7-2	TRBJ2-5	-	TRBD2	CASSAQRGKETQYF	TGTGCCAGCAGCGCCCAGCGGGGGAAGGAGACCCAGTACTTC
TRBV7-3	TRBJ2-1	few	TRBD2	CASSWDLTSGARNEQFF	TGTGCCAGCAGCTGGGACCTGACTAGCGGAGCGAGGAATGAGCAGTTCTTC
TRBV3-1/TRBV3-2	TRBJ1-1	-	-	CASSRGTTTSTEAFF	TGTGCCAGCAGCCGGGGGACAACGACCAGCACTGAAGCTTTCTTT
TRBV10-1	TRBJ2-5	-	-	CASSVPGKETQYF	TGCGCCAGCAGTGTCCCCGGGAAAGAGACCCAGTACTTC
TRBV14	TRBJ2-7	-	-	CASSHLPGQLSSYEQYF	TGTGCCAGCAGCCACCTCCCCGGACAGCTGAGCTCCTACGAGCAGTACTTC
TRBV24-1	TRBJ1-2	-	TRBD1	CATSDPGTDYGYTF	TGTGCCACCAGTGATCCCGGGACAGACTATGGCTACACCTTC
TRBV9	TRBJ2-3	-	TRBD2	CASSVVLAGGADTQYF	TGTGCCAGCAGCGTAGTACTAGCGGGAGGTGCAGATACGCAGTATTTT